One and the same sample provided the 28 T cell receptor beta chains below, sequenced in a study of T cell changes during pregnancy in multiple sclerosis. The method was immunoSEQ multiplex PCR; TCRdb's version includes in-frame clones alone and lacks a portion of them. In the table there are about 39,000 clones, 70% to 90% of which are singletons. This specimen was CD8+ T cells from peripheral blood mononuclear cells, taken in the first trimester of pregnancy. These receptors were collected from a female donor with multiple sclerosis, enrolled in a pregnancy study.

This sequence joins TRBV7-6 and TRBJ2-1; 8 bases align to TRBD2. CDR1 and CDR2 (germline): SGHVS, FNYEAQ. The CDR3 has 16 amino acids. J was trimmed by 4 bases and V by 0 bases; bases with no gene match: 5. This CDR3 reads CASSLAPSGGYNEQFF. The CDR3 region has the DNA TGTGCCAGCAGCTTAGCTCCCAGCGGGGGTTACAATGAGCAGTTCTTC.

The chain uses TRBV6-6 and TRBJ1-1, with TRBD1 identical over 8 bases. Trimming took 7 bases from V and 7 from J; bases not matched to a gene: 5. The CDR3 is made up of 12 amino acids. From germline, CDR1 is MNHNY and CDR2 SVGAGI (reference sequence). The CDR3 DNA sequence: TGTGCCAGCAAGCCGGGACAGGTTGAAGCTTTCTTT. Translating it yields CASKPGQVEAFF.

The chain couples TRBV13 to TRBJ1-2; D is ambiguous. Trimming left V 2 bases short and J 4 bases short, with 5 bases between. This CDR3 spans 12 amino acids. The V gene's germline CDR1 is PRHDT and CDR2 FYEKMQ (reference sequence). Written as DNA, the CDR3 is TGTGCCAGCAGCTTACCATCCTATGGCTACACCTTC. Translating gives CASSLPSYGYTF.

The chain has TRBV9 and TRBJ2-3; D ambiguous. Per the germline V gene, CDR1 is SGDLS and CDR2 is YYNGEE. V was pared by 5 bases and J by 2 bases, with 6 bases between. The length of the CDR3 is 12 residues. In DNA, the CDR3 is TGTGCCAGCAGTCCTTACACAGATACGCAGTATTTT. It translates to CASSPYTDTQYF.

The chain links TRBV13 to TRBJ2-7; TRBD2 might be the D (6 bases). Germline values: CDR1 PRHDT, CDR2 FYEKMQ (reference sequence). The CDR3 is 14 amino acids. V lost 5 bases and J 3 bases, leaving 14 bases between the germline ends. The CDR3 protein is CASSPPGGSYEQYF. CDR3 nucleotides: TGTGCCAGCAGCCCTCCCGGGGGAAGCTACGAGCAGTACTTC.

The chain couples TRBV29-1 to TRBJ2-1; 9 bases are a match to TRBD1. V lost 6 bases and J lost 5; bases outside the gene matches: 5. The CDR3 has 13 amino acids. From germline, CDR1 is SQVTM and CDR2 ANQGSEA. The DNA for the CDR3 is TGCAGCGTAGGACAGGGGATACACAATGAGCAGTTCTTC. As protein: CSVGQGIHNEQFF.

CDR3 sequence (DNA): TGTGCCAGCAGCCAAGCTCCAGGCAGGGCACCCAAAAACATTCAGTACTTC. It codes for CASSQAPGRAPKNIQYF. V is TRBV4-2 and J is TRBJ2-4; D possibly corresponds to TRBD1 (5 bases). Per germline, CDR1 LGHNA and CDR2 YNFKEQ. V was cut by 1 base and J by 2 bases, with 15 bases left in between. This CDR3 contains 17 residues.

V is TRBV27 and J is TRBJ1-1; D is possibly TRBD1 (6 bases). The CDR3 spans 13 residues. Trimming cost V 3 bases and J 7 bases, with 12 bases left between them. Per germline, CDR1 MNHEY and CDR2 SMNVEV (reference sequence). DNA of the CDR3: TGTGCCAGCAGTTTGTGGACAGACAGTGAAGCTTTCTTT. Amino acids: CASSLWTDSEAFF.

The J gene is TRBJ1-5, the V gene TRBV9; D possibly corresponds to TRBD1 (6 bases). CDR1 is SGDLS, CDR2 YYNGEE, per germline. With 3 bases removed from V and 0 bases from J, the gap between germline ends came to 10 bases. The CDR3 spans 15 residues. CDR3 protein: CASSATGLSNQPQHF. In nucleotides, the CDR3 is TGTGCCAGCAGCGCAACAGGGCTTAGCAATCAGCCCCAGCATTTT.

The chain combines TRBV4-1 with TRBJ2-7, with D possibly matching TRBD1 (6 bases). Germline lookup yields CDR1 MGHRA and CDR2 YSYEKL. The CDR3 loop spans 15 amino acids. V lost 1 base and J 4 bases, leaving 14 bases between the germline ends. For the CDR3, the DNA is TGCGCCAGCAGCCAAGGGATGGCAGGGGTGTACGAGCAGTACTTC. This sequence encodes CASSQGMAGVYEQYF.

The rearrangement joins TRBV6-6 to TRBJ1-5, with D perhaps matching TRBD1 (5 bases). The CDR3 is 16 residues long. With 5 bases removed from V and 1 base from J, the gap between germline ends came to 15 bases. CDR1 is MNHNY, CDR2 SVGAGI, per germline (reference sequence). CDR3: CASSPGLEISNQPQHF. In DNA, the CDR3 is TGTGCCAGCAGTCCGGGACTGGAAATAAGCAATCAGCCCCAGCATTTT.

J is TRBJ2-1 and V is TRBV5-3, with TRBD1 matching 7 bases. TRBV5-3 is an ORF, with its function uncertain. The CDR3 has 16 residues. With V trimmed by 4 bases and J by 0 bases, 7 bases remained unmatched. The CDR3 here is CARSPKQGSSYNEQFF. The CDR3 DNA follows: TGTGCCAGAAGCCCTAAACAGGGGAGCTCCTACAATGAGCAGTTCTTC.

This clone has only one observation. J is TRBJ2-3 and V is TRBV4-3; 11 bases are a match to TRBD2. Losses at the gene ends were 4 bases for V and 2 bases for J; bases not matched to a gene: 11. This CDR3 comprises 18 residues. The germline gives CDR1 LGHNA, CDR2 YSLEER. The DNA for the CDR3 is TGCGCCAGCAGCCCCGGGATAGCGGGGGGGCCCCCCACAGATACGCAGTATTTT. As protein: CASSPGIAGGPPTDTQYF.

The V gene is TRBV7-3, the J gene TRBJ2-1; 16 nucleotides match TRBD2. Losses at the gene ends were 2 bases for V and 4 bases for J; bases not matched to a gene: 8. The germline V gene encodes CDR1 SGHTA and CDR2 FQGTGA. The CDR3 spans 19 residues. CDR3 sequence reads: CASSLWGTSGGAQYNEQFF. In DNA, the CDR3 is TGTGCCAGCAGCTTATGGGGGACTAGCGGGGGGGCCCAGTACAATGAGCAGTTCTTC. Combining the CDR3 with reference TRBV7-3 and TRBJ2-1 gives the whole variable domain GAGVSQTPSNKVTEKGKYVELRCDPISGHTALYWYRQSLGQGPEFLIYFQGTGAADDSGLPNDRFFAVRPEGSVSTLKIQRTERGDSAVYLCASSLWGTSGGAQYNEQFFGPGTRLTVL.

V is TRBV5-6 and J is TRBJ1-3; TRBD1 agrees at 8 bases. After removal of 0 bases from V and 4 bases from J, the junction contained 6 bases not matched to a gene. Per the germline V gene, CDR1 is SGHDT and CDR2 is YYEEEE. This CDR3 spans 16 amino acids. This CDR3 is CASSLGMTGVGNTIYF. The CDR3 DNA follows: TGTGCCAGCAGCTTGGGCATGACAGGGGTAGGAAACACCATATATTTT.

V is TRBV5-5 and J is TRBJ2-7, with a tentative D call TRBD1 (6 bases). Trimming stripped 4 bases from V and 0 bases from J, with 11 bases between. The germline gives CDR1 SGHKS, CDR2 YYEKEE (reference sequence). The CDR3 spans 14 residues. The CDR3 DNA reads TGTGCCAGCAGCCCAGGACAGACCTCCTACGAGCAGTACTTC. Translation: CASSPGQTSYEQYF.

The chain combines TRBV2 with TRBJ1-1; 8 bases map to TRBD1. V trimming: 4 bases; J trimming: 6 bases; junction bases outside the gene matches: 4. The CDR3 length is 13 residues. From germline, CDR1 is SNHLY and CDR2 FYNNEI. The CDR3 reads CASSGQGYPEAFF. The CDR3 bases are TGTGCCAGCAGTGGACAGGGGTACCCTGAAGCTTTCTTT.

This clone showed up just once. The chain links TRBV5-4 to TRBJ1-2, with 7 bases matching TRBD1. Trimming cost V 2 bases and J 4 bases; bases outside gene matches: 5. Germline CDR1 and CDR2: SGHNT and YYREEE (reference sequence). The CDR3 is 14 amino acids. The CDR3 spells CASSFTGAVYGYTF. As DNA, the CDR3 is TGTGCCAGCAGCTTTACAGGGGCCGTCTATGGCTACACCTTC.

This clone was detected once. The chain links TRBV11-2 to TRBJ1-5; tentatively, D is TRBD1 (5 bases). Germline V lookup: CDR1 SGHAT, CDR2 FQNNGV. This CDR3 contains 15 residues. The V gene lost 5 bases and the J gene lost 4 bases, with 15 bases spanning the gap. CDR3: CASSLGTGVNQPQHF. The CDR3 DNA is TGTGCCAGCAGCCTAGGGACGGGGGTTAATCAGCCCCAGCATTTT.

The chain carries TRBV6-5 and TRBJ1-2; TRBD1 aligns across 7 bases. The CDR3 is 12 amino acids. CDR1 and CDR2 (germline): MNHEY, SVGAGI. V shed 8 bases and J 8 bases; nucleotides not matched to a gene: 8. The CDR3 loop reads CASSQGGEGYTF. The DNA of the CDR3 is TGTGCCAGCTCCCAGGGGGGAGAGGGCTACACCTTC.

This clone was seen just once. The junction departs from germline at one end; a sequencing error may be responsible. This CDR3 is also generated by other DNA sequences in the sample. The chain uses TRBV7-6 and TRBJ1-1, with D possibly TRBD1 on 5 matching bases. The CDR3 totals 16 residues. Germline CDR1 SGHVS, CDR2 FNYEAQ. The CDR3 spells CASSFSFRGVNTEAFF. The CDR3, as DNA: TGTGCCAGCAGCTTTAGTTTCCGGGGGGTGAACACCGAAGCTTTCTTT.

The chain has TRBV2 and TRBJ2-1; weak D call: TRBD2 (6 bases). Germline CDR1 reads SNHLY; CDR2 reads FYNNEI. This CDR3 has 15 amino acids. Trimming took off 6 bases at V and 3 bases at J, with 15 bases between the two ends. The CDR3 spells CASSGTSILYNEQFF. The CDR3, as DNA: TGTGCCAGCAGCGGAACTAGCATACTCTACAATGAGCAGTTCTTC.

This clone is deemed medium-sized. The identical CDR3 is also encoded by other nucleotide sequences in the sample. The V gene is TRBV7-3, the J gene TRBJ1-5; 7 bases line up with TRBD1. The trim removed 5 bases at V and 0 bases at J, leaving 1 base unmatched. The CDR3 is 14 amino acids. CDR1 is SGHTA and CDR2 is FQGTGA in the germline V gene. The CDR3 DNA sequence: TGTGCCAGCAGCCCAGGGGGTAGCAATCAGCCCCAGCATTTT. Its translation is CASSPGGSNQPQHF.

The chain carries TRBV9 and TRBJ2-5, with 7 bases that match TRBD1. The CDR3 runs 14 residues. The V gene's germline CDR1 is SGDLS and CDR2 YYNGEE. V was pared by 4 bases and J by 7 bases, with 10 bases of the junction left unmatched. This CDR3 is CASSLDRAEVTQYF. For the CDR3, the DNA is TGTGCCAGCAGCCTTGACAGGGCGGAGGTGACCCAGTACTTC. Combining the CDR3 with reference TRBV9 and TRBJ2-5 gives the whole variable domain DSGVTQTPKHLITATGQRVTLRCSPRSGDLSVYWYQQSLDQGLQFLIQYYNGEERAKGNILERFSAQQFPDLHSELNLSSLELGDSALYFCASSLDRAEVTQYFGPGTRLLVL.

The V and J genes are TRBV4-3 and TRBJ2-7; 10 bases align to TRBD2. The CDR3 contains 15 residues. With V trimmed by 0 bases and J by 3 bases, 2 bases remained unmatched. Germline CDR1 reads LGHNA; CDR2 reads YSLEER. The CDR3 loop is CASSQDVAGGYEQYF. In DNA, the CDR3 is TGCGCCAGCAGCCAAGATGTAGCGGGGGGCTACGAGCAGTACTTC.

The gene calls are TRBV9 and TRBJ1-2; 8 bases align to TRBD1. The germline V gene has CDR1 SGDLS and CDR2 YYNGEE. This CDR3 contains 14 residues. The J segment lost 6 bases and the V segment lost 1 base, leaving 5 bases of the junction unmatched. CDR3 coding DNA: TGTGCCAGCAGCGTATTCGGGACAGGCAATGGCTACACCTTC. Its translation: CASSVFGTGNGYTF.

The chain couples TRBV27 to TRBJ2-4, with TRBD1 identical over 7 bases. The germline V gene encodes CDR1 MNHEY and CDR2 SMNVEV (reference sequence). The CDR3 is 15 amino acids. The junction had 9 bases not matched to a gene; V was cut back by 4 bases and J by 6 bases. The CDR3 loop is CASSSYRDSANIQYF. The DNA for the CDR3 is TGTGCCAGCAGTTCCTACCGGGACAGCGCAAACATTCAGTACTTC.

The rearrangement links TRBV23-1 to TRBJ2-5, with D possibly TRBD2 on 5 matching bases. TRBV23-1 belongs to the ORF category, with a function that is uncertain. The CDR3 runs to 15 residues. V lost 0 bases, J lost 4 bases, and 12 bases lay in between. Here the CDR3 reads CASSQSNTRAETQYF. As DNA, the CDR3 is TGCGCCAGCAGTCAATCGAACACTAGGGCAGAGACCCAGTACTTC.